This T cell receptor beta chain originates from a study of blood T cell repertoires in COVID-19. The overall study: Italy, Spain and the United States were the sources of the convalescent and acute COVID-19 samples.

V shed 4 bases and J 3 bases; nucleotides not matched to a gene: 3. CDR3 length: 13 residues. Germline V lookup: CDR1 SGHRS, CDR2 YFSETQ. As handled by the study authors: It was from reference gene primer amplification that nucleated cell counts were estimated. TCRdb's table, derived via immunoSEQ multiplex PCR, lists solely in-frame clones and lacks some. V and J calls and clone size are those listed in that table; D and trimming were worked out from the DNA. The data show about 220,000 clones, roughly four fifths seen once. The TCR comes from a woman aged 60-75 years with acute or convalescent COVID-19. The sample taken for sequencing was peripheral blood. The chain links TRBV5-1 to TRBJ2-7, with 8 bases lining up with TRBD1. CDR3 amino acids: CASSRGQGYEQYF. The CDR3 coding sequence is TGCGCCAGCAGCCGAGGACAGGGCTACGAGCAGTACTTC. Full variable domain (outside the CDR3, taken from reference TRBV5-1 and TRBJ2-7): KAGVTQTPRYLIKTRGQQVTLSCSPISGHRSVSWYQQTPGQGLQFLFEYFSETQRNKGNFPGRFSGRQFSNSRSEMNVSTLELGDSALYLCASSRGQGYEQYFGPGTRLTVT.